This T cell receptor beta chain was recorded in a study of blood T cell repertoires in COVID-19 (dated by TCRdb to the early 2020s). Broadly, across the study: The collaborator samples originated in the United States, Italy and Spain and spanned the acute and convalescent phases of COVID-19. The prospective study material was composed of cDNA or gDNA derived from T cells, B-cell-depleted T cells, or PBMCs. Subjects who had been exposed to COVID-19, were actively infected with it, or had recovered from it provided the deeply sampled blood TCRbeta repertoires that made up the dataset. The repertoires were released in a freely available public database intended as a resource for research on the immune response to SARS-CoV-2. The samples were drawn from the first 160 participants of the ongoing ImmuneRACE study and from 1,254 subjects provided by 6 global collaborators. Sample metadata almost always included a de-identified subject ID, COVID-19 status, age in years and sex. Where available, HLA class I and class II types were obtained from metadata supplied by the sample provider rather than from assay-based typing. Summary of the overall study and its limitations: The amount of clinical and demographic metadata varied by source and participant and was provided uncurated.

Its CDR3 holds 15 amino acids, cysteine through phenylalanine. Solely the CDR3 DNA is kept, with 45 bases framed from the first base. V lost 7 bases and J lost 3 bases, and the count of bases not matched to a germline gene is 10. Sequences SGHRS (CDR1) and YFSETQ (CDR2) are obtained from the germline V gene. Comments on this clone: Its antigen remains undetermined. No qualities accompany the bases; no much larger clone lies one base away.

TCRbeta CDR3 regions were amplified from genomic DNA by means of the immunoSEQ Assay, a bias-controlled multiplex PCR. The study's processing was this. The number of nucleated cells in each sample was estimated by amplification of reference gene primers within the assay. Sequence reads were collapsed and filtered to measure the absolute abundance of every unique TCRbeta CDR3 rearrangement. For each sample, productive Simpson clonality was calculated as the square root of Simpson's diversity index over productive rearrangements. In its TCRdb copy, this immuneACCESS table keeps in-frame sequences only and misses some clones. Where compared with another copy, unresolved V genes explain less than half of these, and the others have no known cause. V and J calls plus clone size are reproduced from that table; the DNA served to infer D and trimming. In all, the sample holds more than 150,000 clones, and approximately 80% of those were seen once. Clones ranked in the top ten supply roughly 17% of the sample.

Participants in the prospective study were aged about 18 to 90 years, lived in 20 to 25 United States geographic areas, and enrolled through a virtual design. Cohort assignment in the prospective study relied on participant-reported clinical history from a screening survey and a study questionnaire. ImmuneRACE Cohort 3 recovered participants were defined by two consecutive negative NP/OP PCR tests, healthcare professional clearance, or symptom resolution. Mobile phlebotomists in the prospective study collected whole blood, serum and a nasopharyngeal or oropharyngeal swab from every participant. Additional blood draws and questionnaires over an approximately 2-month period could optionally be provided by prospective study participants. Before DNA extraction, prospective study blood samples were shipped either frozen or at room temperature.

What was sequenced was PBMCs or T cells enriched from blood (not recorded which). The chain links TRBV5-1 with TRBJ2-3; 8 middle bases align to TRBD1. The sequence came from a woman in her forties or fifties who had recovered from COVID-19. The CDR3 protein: CASGLDRGRTDTQYF. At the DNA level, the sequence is TGCGCCAGCGGCCTTGACAGGGGTAGAACAGATACGCAGTATTTT.